These 28 T cell receptor beta chains came from one sample sequenced in a study of beta chain features in type 1 diabetes. Sequenced material consisted of expressed TCRB transcripts (all of the isolated RNA was reverse transcribed). Measured with immunoSEQ multiplex PCR; TCRdb has only the in-frame clones, and not every one. The sample holds 240,000 or so clones, 25% to 30% seen once. What was sequenced was central memory CD4+ T cells from blood. Receptors were obtained from a man aged 25 to 40 in good health.

V and J are TRBV2 and TRBJ1-1; 9 bases align to TRBD1. Trimming took 7 bases from V and 5 from J; bases not matched to a gene: 8. The CDR3 is 14 residues long. Germline V gene lookup returns CDR1 SNHLY and CDR2 FYNNEI. The CDR3 nucleotides are TGTGCCAGCATGAACAGGGGGCTCGGGACTGAAGCTTTCTTT. As protein: CASMNRGLGTEAFF.

This clone was seen a handful of times. Other DNA variants within this sample encode the same CDR3. This chain connects TRBV18 to TRBJ2-6; D is perhaps TRBD1 (5 bases). CDR1 is KGHSH, CDR2 LQKENI, per germline. Trimming shortened V by 2 bases and J by 0 bases, and 5 bases separated the two germline ends. This CDR3 region has 15 residues. The CDR3 here is CASSPRGSGANVLTF. The CDR3 DNA reads TGTGCCAGCTCACCAAGGGGCTCTGGGGCCAACGTCCTGACTTTC. The full variable domain, rest sourced from reference TRBV18 and TRBJ2-6, is NAGVMQNPRHLVRRRGQEARLRCSPMKGHSHVYWYRQLPEEGLKFMVYLQKENIIDESGMPKERFSAEFPKEGPSILRIQQVVRGDSAAYFCASSPRGSGANVLTFGAGSRLTVL.

This clone was seen a handful of times. V is TRBV5-4 and J is TRBJ2-7, with D uncertain. The CDR3 extends over 16 amino acids. Trimming removed 0 bases from V and 0 bases from J, with 13 bases in between. CDR1 is SGHNT, CDR2 YYREEE, per germline (reference sequence). This CDR3 is CASSLAEKRSSYEQYF. In DNA, the CDR3 is TGTGCCAGCAGCTTGGCCGAGAAGAGGAGCTCCTACGAGCAGTACTTC.

On this clone: The sample carries other DNA sequences with the same CDR3. The J gene is TRBJ2-5, the V gene TRBV29-1, with D perhaps TRBD2 (5 bases). Germline CDR1 reads SQVTM; CDR2 reads ANQGSEA. V was shortened by 6 bases and J by 3 bases, with 14 bases between the two germline ends. The CDR3 is 13 amino acids. The CDR3 DNA reads TGCAGCGTGGGGAGCGGAGCTAAAGAGACCCAGTACTTC. Amino acid sequence: CSVGSGAKETQYF.

The chain links TRBV30 to TRBJ1-6; D might be TRBD1 (6 bases). The V end lost 1 base, the J end lost 7 bases, and 14 bases lay between the germline ends. In germline, CDR1 is GTSNPN, CDR2 SVGIG (reference sequence). The CDR3 runs to 15 residues. This CDR3 is CAWSAPGTRNSPLHF. In DNA, the CDR3 is TGTGCCTGGAGTGCCCCTGGGACAAGGAATTCACCCCTCCACTTT.

There are a few counts of this clone. The CDR3 region is CAITQDVLQPQHF. CDR3 nucleotides: TGTGCCATCACCCAGGACGTTCTTCAGCCCCAGCATTTT. The rearrangement joins TRBV10-3 to TRBJ1-5; no definite D call. There are 13 residues in the CDR3. V lost 7 bases and J 6 bases, leaving 13 bases between the germline ends. CDR1 is ENHRY and CDR2 is SYGVKD in the germline V gene.

The CDR3 bases are TGTGCCTGGAGTGTACTAGGGGCAAAGACTGAAGCTTTCTTT. It codes for CAWSVLGAKTEAFF. The chain combines TRBV30 with TRBJ1-1; D might be TRBD1 (5 bases). The V gene lost 0 bases and the J gene lost 5 bases, with 13 bases spanning the gap. The germline V gene has CDR1 GTSNPN and CDR2 SVGIG (reference sequence). The CDR3 extends over 14 amino acids.

This clone was seen many times. The chain uses TRBV7-8 and TRBJ2-7; possible D gene TRBD1, 6 bases. The CDR3 has 13 amino acids. Germline V gives CDR1 SGHVS, CDR2 FQNEAQ. The V gene lost 6 bases and the J gene lost 0 bases, with 9 bases spanning the gap. In DNA form, the CDR3 reads TGTGCCAGCAGGGGACACTCCTCCTACGAGCAGTACTTC. Protein product: CASRGHSSYEQYF.

This sequence joins TRBV15 and TRBJ2-3; no reliable D call. The V end was cut by 5 bases, the J end by 2 bases, with 8 bases between. The germline gives CDR1 LNHNV, CDR2 YYDKDF (reference sequence). CDR3 size: 13 residues. CDR3 residues: CATSSQITDTQYF. CDR3 coding DNA: TGTGCCACCAGCTCCCAGATCACAGATACGCAGTATTTT.

This chain joins TRBV2 and TRBJ1-5, with D tentatively TRBD1 (6 bases). This CDR3 spans 14 amino acids. V was clipped by 4 bases and J by 3 bases, with 10 bases between them. The germline V gene has CDR1 SNHLY and CDR2 FYNNEI. The CDR3 loop reads CASSVNRDNQPQHF. Here the CDR3 DNA reads TGTGCCAGCAGTGTAAACAGGGACAATCAGCCCCAGCATTTT.

The table lists this clone with a few counts. This chain links TRBV10-3 with TRBJ2-7; 11 positions match TRBD2. This CDR3 region has 14 residues. The V gene end was trimmed by 7 bases and the J gene end by 2 bases; junction bases not matched to a gene: 4. CDR1 and CDR2 (germline): ENHRY, SYGVKD. As DNA, the CDR3 is TGTGCCATCATGGGGACTAGCGGTACCTACGAGCAGTACTTC. Protein product: CAIMGTSGTYEQYF.

This chain connects TRBV30 to TRBJ2-7; tentative D call: TRBD2 (5 bases). The V gene's germline CDR1 is GTSNPN and CDR2 SVGIG (reference sequence). V lost 3 bases, J lost 7 bases, and 16 bases lay in between. The CDR3 extends over 13 amino acids. The CDR3 DNA is TGTGCCTGGAGCCGGTCGGGTTCGGGAGAGCAGTACTTC. Its protein product is CAWSRSGSGEQYF.

This clone was counted only a few times. V and J are TRBV9 and TRBJ2-3; a possible D gene is TRBD1 (6 bases). Germline V CDR1 and CDR2: SGDLS, YYNGEE. The CDR3 is 17 residues long. V dropped 2 bases and J dropped 5 bases, with 21 bases sitting between them. CDR3 DNA: TGTGCCAGCAGCGTTAATTCGGCAGGGGCCCTGGGAGATACGCAGTATTTT. Amino acid sequence: CASSVNSAGALGDTQYF.

The chain employs TRBV18 and TRBJ1-2; D gene ambiguous. Germline V CDR1 and CDR2: KGHSH, LQKENI. Trimming shortened V by 2 bases and J by 4 bases, and 11 bases separated the two germline ends. The CDR3 length is 14 residues. The CDR3 DNA reads as TGTGCCAGCTCACCATCGGTTCAGCCCTATGGCTACACCTTC. Its translation is CASSPSVQPYGYTF.

The chain is built from TRBV28 and TRBJ1-5, with TRBD1 identical over 11 bases. CDR1 and CDR2 (germline): MDHEN, SYDVKM. Unmatched junction bases numbered 7, after V lost 4 bases and J lost 14 bases. The CDR3 is 13 amino acids. Here the CDR3 DNA reads TGTGCCAGCAGTTCTACGGGACAGGGGGTTGAGCATTTT. It encodes CASSSTGQGVEHF.

This clone was seen a few times. The gene calls are TRBV18 and TRBJ2-7; the match to TRBD2 covers 7 bases. The germline CDR1 and CDR2 sequences are KGHSH and LQKENI. Unmatched junction bases numbered 7, after V lost 3 bases and J lost 5 bases. CDR3 length: 14 residues. The CDR3 DNA is TGTGCCAGCTCACCCCGAGCGGGACCTGACGAGCAGTACTTC. It codes for CASSPRAGPDEQYF.

This clone was seen more than once but under ten times. The CDR3 DNA reads TGTGCCAGCAGTTTAAGGTTATTAGGCGATCAGCCCCAGCATTTT. It codes for CASSLRLLGDQPQHF. The chain couples TRBV28 to TRBJ1-5; D not certain. Germline CDR1 MDHEN, CDR2 SYDVKM. The CDR3 covers 15 residues. V lost 2 bases and J lost 5, with 13 bases in between.

This clone was detected many times. This chain connects TRBV7-2 to TRBJ2-3, with 9 positions matching TRBD2. The V gene end was trimmed by 5 bases and the J gene end by 5 bases; junction bases not matched to a gene: 14. The germline V gene has CDR1 SGHTA and CDR2 FQGNSA. The CDR3 is 17 residues long. The CDR3 here is CASSTQPPSGIRDTQYF. The CDR3 DNA reads as TGTGCCAGCAGCACCCAGCCTCCTAGCGGGATTAGAGATACGCAGTATTTT.

This CDR3 is CASSSRGGLAKNIQYF. In DNA, the CDR3 is TGTGCCAGCAGCTCGCGGGGGGGCCTAGCCAAAAACATTCAGTACTTC. The chain uses TRBV5-4 and TRBJ2-4; 9 bases align to TRBD2. Germline CDR1 reads SGHNT; CDR2 reads YYREEE (reference sequence). The junction had 4 bases not matched to a gene; V was cut back by 3 bases and J by 0 bases. The CDR3 spans 16 residues.

This clone was seen ten or more times. The rearrangement joins TRBV6-5 to TRBJ2-7; 8 bases are shared with TRBD2. The V gene end was trimmed by 8 bases and the J gene end by 6 bases; junction bases not matched to a gene: 3. Germline lookup yields CDR1 MNHEY and CDR2 SVGAGI. This CDR3 is built from 11 residues. CDR3 coding DNA: TGTGCCAGCGGTCGGGAGGGCGAGCAGTACTTC. It yields the protein CASGREGEQYF.

In this sample, this clone turned up a few times. CDR3 sequence reads: CASGRTSYEQYF. The CDR3 bases are TGTGCCAGCGGGAGGACCTCCTACGAGCAGTACTTC. This sequence joins TRBV6-1 and TRBJ2-7; D is perhaps TRBD2 (6 bases). V dropped 8 bases and J dropped 0 bases, with 8 bases sitting between them. The CDR3 has 12 residues. Germline V gene sequence: CDR1 MNHNS, CDR2 SASEGT.

J is TRBJ2-7 and V is TRBV7-9; 7 nucleotides line up with TRBD1. Germline CDR1 and CDR2: SEHNR and FQNEAQ (reference sequence). The CDR3 runs to 14 residues. After removal of 5 bases from V and 3 bases from J, the junction contained 7 bases not matched to a gene. In DNA, the CDR3 is TGTGCCAGCAGCCCTAAGGGGGCGGTCTACGAGCAGTACTTC. Its protein is CASSPKGAVYEQYF.

A few counts support this clone. V usage is TRBV2 and J usage is TRBJ2-5, with TRBD2 matching over 9 bases. This CDR3 region has 15 residues. Germline values: CDR1 SNHLY, CDR2 FYNNEI. The V segment lost 5 bases and the J segment 4 bases; nucleotides outside the gene matches: 8. The CDR3 DNA reads as TGTGCCAGCAGTCCTAGCGGGGCCCCTGGAGAGACCCAGTACTTC. As protein: CASSPSGAPGETQYF.

The rearrangement links TRBV6-4 to TRBJ2-1, with 10 bases matching TRBD2. Germline V gives CDR1 MRHNA, CDR2 SNTAGT. CDR3 length equals 15 residues. Unmatched junction bases numbered 4, after V lost 6 bases and J lost 2 bases. CDR3 DNA sequence: TGTGCCAGCAGCCCCCTAGCGGGAGCCTACAATGAGCAGTTCTTC. The encoded protein is CASSPLAGAYNEQFF.

This clone has at least ten counts. CDR3 in DNA: TGTGCCAGCAGTGACAGTTACTATAATTCACCCCTCCACTTT. Translating gives CASSDSYYNSPLHF. V is TRBV25-1 and J is TRBJ1-6; D is ambiguous. Germline CDR1 and CDR2: MGHDK and SYGVNS. The CDR3 extends over 14 amino acids. Trimming stripped 3 bases from V and 3 bases from J, with 6 bases between.

V and J are TRBV19 and TRBJ2-1; maybe TRBD2 (6 bases). The CDR3 is 16 residues long. Trimming stripped 3 bases from V and 7 bases from J, with 19 bases between. The germline V gene has CDR1 LNHDA and CDR2 SQIVND (reference sequence). The CDR3 sequence is CASSIPRTGGRNEQFF. CDR3 nucleotide sequence: TGTGCCAGTAGTATCCCAAGGACCGGGGGTCGAAATGAGCAGTTCTTC.

Comments on this clone: This sample also contains other DNA sequences that code for the same CDR3. CDR3 loop: CASSLVETQYF. The CDR3 nucleotides read TGTGCCAGCAGCTTAGTGGAGACCCAGTACTTC. The J gene is TRBJ2-5, the V gene TRBV7-2; no clear D gene. Germline V gene data show CDR1 as SGHTA and CDR2 as FQGNSA. The CDR3 is made up of 11 amino acids. V lost 1 base, J lost 5 bases, and 2 bases lay in between.

This clone was observed a handful of times. The rearrangement joins TRBV5-4 to TRBJ1-5; 8 nucleotides match TRBD1. The J segment lost 6 bases and the V segment lost 3 bases, leaving 14 bases of the junction unmatched. CDR1 is SGHNT and CDR2 is YYREEE in the germline V gene (reference sequence). The CDR3 is 17 residues long. For the CDR3, the DNA is TGTGCCAGCAGCTCAACACTCCCGGGACAGGCGGCTCAGCCCCAGCATTTT. Translating it yields CASSSTLPGQAAQPQHF.